This T cell receptor (beta chain) is from a study of shared clonotypes between healthy human individuals. TCRdb's copy holds only in-frame clones and misses some; the assay was immunoSEQ multiplex PCR. The table shows around 2.1 million clones, with approximately 94% occurring only once. V was pared by 2 bases and J by 3 bases, with 16 bases of the junction left unmatched. There are 18 residues in the CDR3. Germline V gene data show CDR1 as SGHDN and CDR2 as FVKESK. Sequenced input: naive CD4+ T cells sorted from blood. This sample's subset: CD45RA+ positively selected. The origin of this receptor is a man between 18 and 35 years old in good health. The chain couples TRBV14 to TRBJ2-7, with TRBD1 matching 7 bases. Written as DNA, the CDR3 is TGTGCCAGCAGCCAACGTCTGATAGCAGGGGGTACGAACTACGAGCAGTACTTC. This gives the protein CASSQRLIAGGTNYEQYF. The whole variable domain, filled in from reference TRBV14 and TRBJ2-7, reads EAGVTQFPSHSVIEKGQTVTLRCDPISGHDNLYWYRRVMGKEIKFLLHFVKESKQDESGMPNNRFLAERTGGTYSTLKVQPAELEDSGVYFCASSQRLIAGGTNYEQYFGPGTRLTVT.